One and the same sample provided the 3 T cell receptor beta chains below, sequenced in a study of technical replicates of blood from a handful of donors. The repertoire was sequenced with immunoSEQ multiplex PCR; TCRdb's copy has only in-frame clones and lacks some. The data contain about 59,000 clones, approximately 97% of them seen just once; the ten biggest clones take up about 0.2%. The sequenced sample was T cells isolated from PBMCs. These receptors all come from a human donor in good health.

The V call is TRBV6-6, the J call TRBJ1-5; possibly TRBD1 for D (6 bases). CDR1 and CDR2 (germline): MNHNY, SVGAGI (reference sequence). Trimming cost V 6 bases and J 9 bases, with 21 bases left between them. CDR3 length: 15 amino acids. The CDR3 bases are TGTGCCAGCAGCCATCGGACAGATAGGACATCGCCCCAGCATTTT. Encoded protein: CASSHRTDRTSPQHF.

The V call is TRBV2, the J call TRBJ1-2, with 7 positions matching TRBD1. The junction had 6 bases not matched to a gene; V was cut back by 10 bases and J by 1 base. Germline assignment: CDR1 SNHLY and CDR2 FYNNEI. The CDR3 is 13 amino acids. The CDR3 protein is CATRSGGNYGYTF. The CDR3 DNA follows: TGTGCCACCCGGTCAGGGGGTAACTATGGCTACACCTTC.

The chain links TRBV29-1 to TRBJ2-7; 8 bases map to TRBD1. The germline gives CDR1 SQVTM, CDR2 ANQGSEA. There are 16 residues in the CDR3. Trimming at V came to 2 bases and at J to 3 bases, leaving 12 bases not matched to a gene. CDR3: CSVEMATGQVFYEQYF. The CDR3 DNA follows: TGCAGCGTTGAAATGGCGACGGGACAGGTATTCTACGAGCAGTACTTC.